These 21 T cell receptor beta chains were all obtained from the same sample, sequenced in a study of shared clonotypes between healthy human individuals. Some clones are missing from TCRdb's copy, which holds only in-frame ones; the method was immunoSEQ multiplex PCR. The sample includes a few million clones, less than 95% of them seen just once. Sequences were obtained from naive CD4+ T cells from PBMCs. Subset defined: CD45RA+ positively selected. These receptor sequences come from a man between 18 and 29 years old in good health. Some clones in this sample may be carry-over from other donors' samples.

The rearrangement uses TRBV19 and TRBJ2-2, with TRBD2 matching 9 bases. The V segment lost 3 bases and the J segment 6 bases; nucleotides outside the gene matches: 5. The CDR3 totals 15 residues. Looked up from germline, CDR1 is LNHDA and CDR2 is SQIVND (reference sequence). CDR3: CASSMGGRAPGELFF. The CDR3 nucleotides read TGTGCCAGTAGTATGGGCGGGAGGGCCCCCGGGGAGCTGTTTTTT.

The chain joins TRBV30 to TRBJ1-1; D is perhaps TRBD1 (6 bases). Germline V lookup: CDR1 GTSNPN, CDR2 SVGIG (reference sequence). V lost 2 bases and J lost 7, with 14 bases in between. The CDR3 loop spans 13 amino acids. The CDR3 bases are TGTGCCTGGAGTCGAACAGGGATAGGTGAAGCTTTCTTT. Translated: CAWSRTGIGEAFF.

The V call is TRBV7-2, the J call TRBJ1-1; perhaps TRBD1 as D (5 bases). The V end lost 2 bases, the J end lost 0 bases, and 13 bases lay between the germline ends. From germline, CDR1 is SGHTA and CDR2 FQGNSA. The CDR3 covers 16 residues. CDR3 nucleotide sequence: TGTGCCAGCAGCTTAAGACAGCTACCCATGAACACTGAAGCTTTCTTT. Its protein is CASSLRQLPMNTEAFF.

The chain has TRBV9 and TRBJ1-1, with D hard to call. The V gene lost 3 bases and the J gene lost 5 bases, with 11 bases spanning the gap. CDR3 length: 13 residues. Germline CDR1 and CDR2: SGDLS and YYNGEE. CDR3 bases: TGTGCCAGCAGCGGCCAGGTTCAGACTGAAGCTTTCTTT. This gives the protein CASSGQVQTEAFF.

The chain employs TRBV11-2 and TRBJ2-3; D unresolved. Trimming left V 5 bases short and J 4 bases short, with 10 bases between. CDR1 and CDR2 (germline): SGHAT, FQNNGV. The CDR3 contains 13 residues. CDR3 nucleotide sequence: TGTGCCAGCAGCGTTGGCGGAGCAGATACGCAGTATTTT. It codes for CASSVGGADTQYF.

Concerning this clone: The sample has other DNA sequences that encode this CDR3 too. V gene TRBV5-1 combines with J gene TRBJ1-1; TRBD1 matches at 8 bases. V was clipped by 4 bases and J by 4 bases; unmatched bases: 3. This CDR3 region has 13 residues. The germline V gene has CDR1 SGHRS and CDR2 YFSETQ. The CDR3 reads CASSITGGTEAFF. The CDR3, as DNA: TGCGCCAGCAGCATAACAGGGGGCACTGAAGCTTTCTTT.

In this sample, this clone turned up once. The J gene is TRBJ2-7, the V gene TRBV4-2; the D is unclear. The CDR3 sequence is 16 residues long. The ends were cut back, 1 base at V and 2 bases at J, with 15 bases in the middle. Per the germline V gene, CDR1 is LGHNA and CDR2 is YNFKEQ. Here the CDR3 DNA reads TGTGCCAGCAGCCAAGCCAGTCCAACAGACCCCTACGAGCAGTACTTC. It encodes CASSQASPTDPYEQYF.

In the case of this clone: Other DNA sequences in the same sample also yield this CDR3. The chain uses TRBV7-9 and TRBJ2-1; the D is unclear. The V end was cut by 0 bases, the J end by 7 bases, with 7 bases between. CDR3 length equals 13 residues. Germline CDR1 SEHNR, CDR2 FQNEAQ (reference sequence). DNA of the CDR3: TGTGCCAGCAGCTTAGCAAGGATTAATGAGCAGTTCTTC. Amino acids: CASSLARINEQFF.

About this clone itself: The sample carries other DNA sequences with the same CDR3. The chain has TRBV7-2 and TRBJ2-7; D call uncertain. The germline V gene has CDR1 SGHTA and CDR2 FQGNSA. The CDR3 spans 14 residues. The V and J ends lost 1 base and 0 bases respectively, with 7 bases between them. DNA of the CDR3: TGTGCCAGCAGCTTAGTTACAGCCTCCTACGAGCAGTACTTC. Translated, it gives CASSLVTASYEQYF.

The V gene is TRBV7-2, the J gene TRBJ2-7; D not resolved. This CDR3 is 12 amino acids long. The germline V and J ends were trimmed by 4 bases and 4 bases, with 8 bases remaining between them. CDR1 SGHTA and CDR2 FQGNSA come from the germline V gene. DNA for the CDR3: TGTGCCAGCAGCTCCAAGGCTTACGAGCAGTACTTC. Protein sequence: CASSSKAYEQYF.

CDR3 amino acids: CASSKGTGIPYEQYF. CDR3 DNA: TGTGCCAGCAGCAAAGGGACAGGGATCCCATACGAGCAGTACTTC. This rearrangement joins TRBV9 to TRBJ2-7; 9 bases align to TRBD1. Germline CDR1 and CDR2: SGDLS and YYNGEE. The V and J ends lost 4 bases and 4 bases, in that order; junction bases with no gene match: 9. The CDR3 covers 15 residues.

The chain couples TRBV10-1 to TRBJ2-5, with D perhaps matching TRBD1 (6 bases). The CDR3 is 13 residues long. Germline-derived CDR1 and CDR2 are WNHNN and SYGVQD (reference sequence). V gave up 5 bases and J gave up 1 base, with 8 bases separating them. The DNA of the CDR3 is TGCGCCAGCAGTAGGACAGCCCAAGAGACCCAGTACTTC. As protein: CASSRTAQETQYF.

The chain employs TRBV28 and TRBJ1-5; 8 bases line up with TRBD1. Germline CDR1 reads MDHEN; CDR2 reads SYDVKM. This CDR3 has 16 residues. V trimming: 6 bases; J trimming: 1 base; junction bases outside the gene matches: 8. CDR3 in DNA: TGTGCCAGCAGCGATTTTGGACAGGGCAGCAATCAGCCCCAGCATTTT. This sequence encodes CASSDFGQGSNQPQHF.

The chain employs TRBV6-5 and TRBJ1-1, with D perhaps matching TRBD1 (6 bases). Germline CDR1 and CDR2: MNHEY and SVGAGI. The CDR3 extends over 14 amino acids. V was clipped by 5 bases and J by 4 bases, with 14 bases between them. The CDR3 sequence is CASSHREYGTEAFF. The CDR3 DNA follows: TGTGCCAGCAGTCACAGGGAATACGGCACTGAAGCTTTCTTT.

DNA for the CDR3: TGTGCCAGCAGCTCAGGACTAGCGGGAGTCCAGGGGGAAGACGAGCAGTACTTC. This codes for CASSSGLAGVQGEDEQYF. The chain is built from TRBV7-7 and TRBJ2-7; 13 bases agree with TRBD2. This CDR3 has 18 residues. CDR1 is SSHAT, CDR2 FNYEAQ, per germline (reference sequence). Losses at the gene ends were 4 bases for V and 5 bases for J; bases not matched to a gene: 14.

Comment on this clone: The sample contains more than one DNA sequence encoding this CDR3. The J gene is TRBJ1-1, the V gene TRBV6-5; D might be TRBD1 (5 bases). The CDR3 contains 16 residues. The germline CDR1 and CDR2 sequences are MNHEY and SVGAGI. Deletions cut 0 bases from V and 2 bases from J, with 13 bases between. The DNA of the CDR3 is TGTGCCAGCAGTTACTCTTCTCGGGGCGGCAACACTGAAGCTTTCTTT. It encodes CASSYSSRGGNTEAFF.

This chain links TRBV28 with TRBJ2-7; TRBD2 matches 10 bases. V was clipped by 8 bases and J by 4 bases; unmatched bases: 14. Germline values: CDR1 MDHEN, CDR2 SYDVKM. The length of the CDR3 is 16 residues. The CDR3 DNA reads TGTGCCAGCCACCGGAGCGGGAGGGCTAGGCGGTACGAGCAGTACTTC. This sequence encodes CASHRSGRARRYEQYF.

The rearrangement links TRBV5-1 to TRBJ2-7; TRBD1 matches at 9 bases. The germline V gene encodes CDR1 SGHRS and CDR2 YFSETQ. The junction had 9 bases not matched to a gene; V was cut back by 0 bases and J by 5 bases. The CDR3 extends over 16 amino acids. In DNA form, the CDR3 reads TGCGCCAGCAGCTTGGAACAGGGGGCCTTCATGGACGAGCAGTACTTC. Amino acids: CASSLEQGAFMDEQYF. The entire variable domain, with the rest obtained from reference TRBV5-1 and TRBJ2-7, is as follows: KAGVTQTPRYLIKTRGQQVTLSCSPISGHRSVSWYQQTPGQGLQFLFEYFSETQRNKGNFPGRFSGRQFSNSRSEMNVSTLELGDSALYLCASSLEQGAFMDEQYFGPGTRLTVT.

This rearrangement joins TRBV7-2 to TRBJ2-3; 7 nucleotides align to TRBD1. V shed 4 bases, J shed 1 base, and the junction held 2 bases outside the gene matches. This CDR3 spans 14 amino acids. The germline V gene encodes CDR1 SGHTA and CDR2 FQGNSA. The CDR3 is CASSSQGGTDTQYF. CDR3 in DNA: TGTGCCAGCAGCTCCCAGGGGGGCACAGATACGCAGTATTTT.

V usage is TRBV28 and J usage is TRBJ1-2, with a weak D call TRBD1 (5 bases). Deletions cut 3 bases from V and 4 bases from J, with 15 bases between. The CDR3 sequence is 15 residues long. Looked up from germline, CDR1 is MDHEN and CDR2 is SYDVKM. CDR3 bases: TGTGCCAGCAGTTTCGGGGCAAAGGGGTCCTATGGCTACACCTTC. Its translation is CASSFGAKGSYGYTF.

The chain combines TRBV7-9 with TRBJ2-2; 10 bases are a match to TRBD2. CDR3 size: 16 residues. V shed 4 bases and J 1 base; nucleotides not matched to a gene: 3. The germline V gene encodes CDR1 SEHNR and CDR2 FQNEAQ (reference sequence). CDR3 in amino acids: CASSSRTSGNTGELFF. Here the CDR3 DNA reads TGTGCCAGCAGCTCAAGGACTAGCGGGAACACCGGGGAGCTGTTTTTT.